This TCR beta chain was documented in a study of blood T cell repertoires in COVID-19. Turning to the study itself: Sources were T cells, B-cell-depleted T cells, or PBMCs; the material itself was cDNA or gDNA.

Source study methods: Estimated nucleated cell counts came from reference gene primer amplification. The assay was immunoSEQ multiplex PCR, and TCRdb's table has in-frame clones only and misses some. V, J and clone size were drawn from that table, and D and trimming were deduced from the DNA. The sample yields around 150,000 clones, roughly nine tenths seen once. CDR3 length: 16 amino acids. Germline CDR1 reads SGHDT; CDR2 reads YYEEEE. Trimming at V came to 4 bases and at J to 3 bases, leaving 11 bases not matched to a gene. The sequence derives from a young man with acute or convalescent COVID-19. The sample comprised peripheral blood. J is TRBJ2-3 and V is TRBV5-6, with 7 bases fitting TRBD1. The CDR3 reads CASSERTGGTTDTQYF. DNA of the CDR3: TGTGCCAGCAGCGAAAGGACAGGTGGAACGACAGATACGCAGTATTTT.